This T cell receptor (beta chain) was sequenced in a study of blood T cell repertoires in COVID-19. The table lists this clone with a few counts. The study recruited people aged about 18 to 95 years across about two dozen US areas. TCRdb's copy holds only in-frame clones and misses some; the assay was immunoSEQ multiplex PCR. The sample comprises around 280,000 clones, 90% of which are singletons, and 1.7% rests with the top ten. The sample comprised PBMCs or T cells enriched from blood (not recorded which). The sequence derives from a young woman with acute COVID-19.

The DNA for the CDR3 is TGCGCCAGCAGCCCTCGTCGGGGGAATTCGTATGGCTACACCTTC. It encodes CASSPRRGNSYGYTF. The chain has TRBV5-1 and TRBJ1-2, with a tentative D call TRBD1 (5 bases). The CDR3 extends over 15 amino acids. Trimming cost V 4 bases and J 5 bases, with 18 bases left between them. Germline values: CDR1 SGHRS, CDR2 YFSETQ. The full variable domain, completed using reference TRBV5-1 and TRBJ1-2, is KAGVTQTPRYLIKTRGQQVTLSCSPISGHRSVSWYQQTPGQGLQFLFEYFSETQRNKGNFPGRFSGRQFSNSRSEMNVSTLELGDSALYLCASSPRRGNSYGYTFGSGTRLTVV.